The 5 T cell receptor beta chains below were found in one sample sequenced in a study of blood T cell repertoires in COVID-19. Repertoires were generated with immunoSEQ multiplex PCR, while TCRdb's copy carries only in-frame clones and drops some. The table includes about 240,000 clones, 70% to 85% detected once. The sequencing sample was made of peripheral blood. These receptors came from a woman older than 75 with acute or convalescent COVID-19.

This clone was recorded only once. CDR3: CATSDRQGGELFF. In nucleotides, the CDR3 is TGTGCCACCAGTGACAGACAGGGCGGGGAGCTGTTTTTT. The chain employs TRBV24-1 and TRBJ2-2; 7 bases are shared with TRBD1. Germline V CDR1 and CDR2: KGHDR, SFDVKD. The CDR3 runs to 13 residues. V trimming: 4 bases; J trimming: 7 bases; junction bases outside the gene matches: 2.

V and J are TRBV2 and TRBJ1-6; 7 bases line up with TRBD1. The CDR3 covers 15 residues. The trim removed 8 bases at V and 3 bases at J, leaving 7 bases unmatched. Germline assignment: CDR1 SNHLY and CDR2 FYNNEI. The CDR3 reads CASDPTGLYNSPLHF. The DNA of the CDR3 is TGTGCCAGCGACCCGACAGGGCTCTATAATTCACCCCTCCACTTT.

The rearrangement uses TRBV10-3 and TRBJ2-3; D is undetermined. The CDR3 has 12 residues. V gave up 10 bases and J gave up 2 bases, with 10 bases separating them. Germline V gene sequence: CDR1 ENHRY, CDR2 SYGVKD. The CDR3 here is CATTANTDTQYF. CDR3 sequence (DNA): TGTGCCACCACAGCCAACACAGATACGCAGTATTTT.

The chain joins TRBV2 to TRBJ1-1; possibly TRBD1 for D (5 bases). The CDR3 totals 14 residues. V was pared by 6 bases and J by 6 bases, with 17 bases between. The germline gives CDR1 SNHLY, CDR2 FYNNEI. CDR3 DNA sequence: TGTGCCAGCAGCCCAACGGGGGTGGGAGCTGAAGCTTTCTTT. Translating gives CASSPTGVGAEAFF.

The CDR3, as DNA: TGTGCCAGCAGCTCCTCAACCGGGACAGGGTTGTACGAGCAGTACTTC. Translation: CASSSSTGTGLYEQYF. The rearrangement links TRBV13 to TRBJ2-7; 9 nucleotides match TRBD1. CDR3 length: 16 residues. Germline CDR1 and CDR2: PRHDT and FYEKMQ (reference sequence). The J segment lost 4 bases and the V segment lost 4 bases, leaving 11 bases of the junction unmatched. Looking up the rest from reference TRBV13 and TRBJ2-7 gives the full variable domain: AAGVIQSPRHLIKEKRETATLKCYPIPRHDTVYWYQQGPGQDPQFLISFYEKMQSDKGSIPDRFSAQQFSDYHSELNMSSLELGDSALYFCASSSSTGTGLYEQYFGPGTRLTVT.